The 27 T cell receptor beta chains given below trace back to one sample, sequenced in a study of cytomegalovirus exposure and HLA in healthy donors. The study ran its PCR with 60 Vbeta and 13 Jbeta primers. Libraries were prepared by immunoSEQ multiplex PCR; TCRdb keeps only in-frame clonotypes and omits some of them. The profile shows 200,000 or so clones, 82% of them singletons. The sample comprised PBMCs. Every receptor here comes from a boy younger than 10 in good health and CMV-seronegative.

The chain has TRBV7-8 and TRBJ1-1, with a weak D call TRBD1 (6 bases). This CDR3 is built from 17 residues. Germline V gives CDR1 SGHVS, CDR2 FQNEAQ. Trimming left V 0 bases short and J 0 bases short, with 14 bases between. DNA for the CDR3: TGTGCCAGCAGCTTAGCTCCCAGGGGAGGGCTGAACACTGAAGCTTTCTTT. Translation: CASSLAPRGGLNTEAFF. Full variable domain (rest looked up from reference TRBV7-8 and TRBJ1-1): GAGVSQSPRYKVAKRGQDVALRCDPISGHVSLFWYQQALGQGPEFLTYFQNEAQLDKSGLPSDRFFAERPEGSVSTLKIQRTQQEDSAVYLCASSLAPRGGLNTEAFFGQGTRLTVV.

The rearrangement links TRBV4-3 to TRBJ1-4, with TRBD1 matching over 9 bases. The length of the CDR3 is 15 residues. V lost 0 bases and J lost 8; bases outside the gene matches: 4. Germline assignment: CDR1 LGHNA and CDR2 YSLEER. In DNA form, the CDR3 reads TGCGCCAGCAGCCAAGAAGGAGGGACAGGGGAAAAACTGTTTTTT. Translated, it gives CASSQEGGTGEKLFF.

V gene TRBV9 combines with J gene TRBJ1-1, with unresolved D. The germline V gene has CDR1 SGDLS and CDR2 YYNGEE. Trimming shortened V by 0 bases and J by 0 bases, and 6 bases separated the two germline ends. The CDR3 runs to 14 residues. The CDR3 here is CASSVESVNTEAFF. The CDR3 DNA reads TGTGCCAGCAGCGTAGAATCGGTGAACACTGAAGCTTTCTTT.

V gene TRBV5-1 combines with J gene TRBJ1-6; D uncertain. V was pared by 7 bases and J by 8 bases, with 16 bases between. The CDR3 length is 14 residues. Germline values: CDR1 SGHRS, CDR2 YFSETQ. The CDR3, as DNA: TGCGCCAGCCGGCTTGGGTTTGCGGATTCACCCCTCCACTTT. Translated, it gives CASRLGFADSPLHF.

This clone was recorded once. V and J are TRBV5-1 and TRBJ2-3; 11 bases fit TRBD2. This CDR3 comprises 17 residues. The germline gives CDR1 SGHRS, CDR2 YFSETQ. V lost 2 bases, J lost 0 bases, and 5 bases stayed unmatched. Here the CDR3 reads CASSFIAGGRSTDTQYF. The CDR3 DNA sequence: TGCGCCAGCAGCTTTATAGCGGGGGGGAGAAGCACAGATACGCAGTATTTT.

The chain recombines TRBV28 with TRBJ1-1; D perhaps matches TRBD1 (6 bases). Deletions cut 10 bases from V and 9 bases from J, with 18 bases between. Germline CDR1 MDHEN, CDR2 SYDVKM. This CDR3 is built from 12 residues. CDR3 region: CATYYRESKAFF. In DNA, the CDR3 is TGTGCCACCTACTACAGGGAAAGTAAAGCTTTCTTT.

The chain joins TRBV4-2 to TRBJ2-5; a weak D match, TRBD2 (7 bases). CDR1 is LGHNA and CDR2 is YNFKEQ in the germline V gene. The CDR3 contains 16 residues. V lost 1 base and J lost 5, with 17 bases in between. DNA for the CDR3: TGTGCCAGCAGCCAAGGAGGGGGGGCGCCCAGGGAGACCCAGTACTTC. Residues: CASSQGGGAPRETQYF.

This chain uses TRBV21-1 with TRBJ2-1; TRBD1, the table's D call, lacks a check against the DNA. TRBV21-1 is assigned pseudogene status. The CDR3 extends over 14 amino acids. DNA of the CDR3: TGTGCCAGCCTAAAGACCCGACAGCTCCAGGAGCAGTTCTTC. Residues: CASLKTRQLQEQFF.

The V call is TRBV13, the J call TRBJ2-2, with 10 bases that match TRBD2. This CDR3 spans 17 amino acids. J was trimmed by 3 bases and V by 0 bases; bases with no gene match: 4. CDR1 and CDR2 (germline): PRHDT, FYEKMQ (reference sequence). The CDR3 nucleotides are TGTGCCAGCAGCTTAGGACTAGCGGGGACTGACACCGGGGAGCTGTTTTTT. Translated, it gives CASSLGLAGTDTGELFF.

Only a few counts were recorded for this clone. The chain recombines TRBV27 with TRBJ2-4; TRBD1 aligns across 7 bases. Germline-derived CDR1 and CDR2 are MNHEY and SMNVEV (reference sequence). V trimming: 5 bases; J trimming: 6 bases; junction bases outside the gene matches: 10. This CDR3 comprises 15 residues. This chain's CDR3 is CASSPRISGGNIQYF. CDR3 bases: TGTGCCAGCAGTCCCAGGATCTCAGGGGGAAACATTCAGTACTTC.

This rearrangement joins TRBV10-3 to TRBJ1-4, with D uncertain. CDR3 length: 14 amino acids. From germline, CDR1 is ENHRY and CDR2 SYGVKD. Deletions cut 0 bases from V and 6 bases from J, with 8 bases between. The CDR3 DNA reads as TGTGCCATCAGTGAGTCGAGGATTGATGAAAAACTGTTTTTT. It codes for CAISESRIDEKLFF.

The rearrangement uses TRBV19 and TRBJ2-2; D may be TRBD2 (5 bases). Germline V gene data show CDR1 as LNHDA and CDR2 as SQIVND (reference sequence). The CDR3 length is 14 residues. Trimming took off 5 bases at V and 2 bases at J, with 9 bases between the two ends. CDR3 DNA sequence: TGTGCCAGTAGTCCCGGACTCAACACCGGGGAGCTGTTTTTT. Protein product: CASSPGLNTGELFF.

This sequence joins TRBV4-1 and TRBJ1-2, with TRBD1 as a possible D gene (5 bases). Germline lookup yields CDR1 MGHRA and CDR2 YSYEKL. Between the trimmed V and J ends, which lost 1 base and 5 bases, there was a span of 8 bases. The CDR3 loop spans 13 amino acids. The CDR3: CASSQGQNYGYTF. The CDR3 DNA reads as TGCGCCAGCAGCCAAGGACAGAATTATGGCTACACCTTC.

CDR3: CASSFGGDTEAFF. CDR3 nucleotides: TGTGCCAGCAGCTTCGGGGGGGACACTGAAGCTTTCTTT. V usage is TRBV7-2 and J usage is TRBJ1-1, with a weak D call TRBD1 (5 bases). CDR1 SGHTA and CDR2 FQGNSA come from the germline V gene. The V and J ends lost 3 bases and 3 bases respectively, with 8 bases between them. This CDR3 is built from 13 residues. The full variable domain, completed using reference TRBV7-2 and TRBJ1-1, is GAGVSQSPSNKVTEKGKDVELRCDPISGHTALYWYRQSLGQGLEFLIYFQGNSAPDKSGLPSDRFSAERTGGSVSTLTIQRTQQEDSAVYLCASSFGGDTEAFFGQGTRLTVV.

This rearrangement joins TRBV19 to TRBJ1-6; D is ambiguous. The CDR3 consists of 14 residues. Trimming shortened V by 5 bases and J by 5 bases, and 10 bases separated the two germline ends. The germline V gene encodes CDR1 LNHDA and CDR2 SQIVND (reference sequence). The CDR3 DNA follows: TGTGCCAGTAGTTCTAAAGGAGATAATTCACCCCTCCACTTT. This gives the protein CASSSKGDNSPLHF. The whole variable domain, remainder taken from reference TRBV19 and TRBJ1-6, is DGGITQSPKYLFRKEGQNVTLSCEQNLNHDAMYWYRQDPGQGLRLIYYSQIVNDFQKGDIAEGYSVSREKKESFPLTVTSAQKNPTAFYLCASSSKGDNSPLHFGNGTRLTVT.

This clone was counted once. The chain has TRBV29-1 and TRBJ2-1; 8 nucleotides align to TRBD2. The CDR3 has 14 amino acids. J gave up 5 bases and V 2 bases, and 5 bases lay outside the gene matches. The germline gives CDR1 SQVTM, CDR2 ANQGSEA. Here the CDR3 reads CSVERERGHNEQFF. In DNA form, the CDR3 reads TGCAGCGTTGAACGTGAGCGGGGGCACAATGAGCAGTTCTTC.

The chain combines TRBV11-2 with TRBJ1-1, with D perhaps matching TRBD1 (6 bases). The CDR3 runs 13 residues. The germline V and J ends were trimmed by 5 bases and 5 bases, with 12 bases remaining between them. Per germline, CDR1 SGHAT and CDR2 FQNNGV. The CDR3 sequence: CASSPAGDTEAFF. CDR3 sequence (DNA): TGTGCCAGCAGCCCCGCAGGGGATACTGAAGCTTTCTTT.

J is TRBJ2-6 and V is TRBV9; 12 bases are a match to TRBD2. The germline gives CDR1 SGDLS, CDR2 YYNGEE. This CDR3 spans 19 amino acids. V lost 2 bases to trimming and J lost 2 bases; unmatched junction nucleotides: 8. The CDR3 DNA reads TGTGCCAGCAGCGTCCATCCAGCTAGCGGGGGGGCTGGGGCCAACGTCCTGACTTTC. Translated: CASSVHPASGGAGANVLTF.

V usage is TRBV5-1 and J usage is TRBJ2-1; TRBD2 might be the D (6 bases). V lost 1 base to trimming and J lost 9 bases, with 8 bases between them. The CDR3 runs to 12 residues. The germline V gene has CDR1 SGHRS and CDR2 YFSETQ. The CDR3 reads CASSLPGSEQFF. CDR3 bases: TGCGCCAGCAGCTTGCCCGGGAGTGAGCAGTTCTTC. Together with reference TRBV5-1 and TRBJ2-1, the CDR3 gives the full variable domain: KAGVTQTPRYLIKTRGQQVTLSCSPISGHRSVSWYQQTPGQGLQFLFEYFSETQRNKGNFPGRFSGRQFSNSRSEMNVSTLELGDSALYLCASSLPGSEQFFGPGTRLTVL.

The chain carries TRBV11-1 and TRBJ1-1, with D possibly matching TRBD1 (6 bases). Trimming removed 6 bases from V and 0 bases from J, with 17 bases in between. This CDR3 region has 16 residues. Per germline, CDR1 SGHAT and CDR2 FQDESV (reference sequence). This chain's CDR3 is CASRQTGSRMNTEAFF. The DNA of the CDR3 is TGTGCCAGCAGACAAACAGGGAGCAGGATGAACACTGAAGCTTTCTTT. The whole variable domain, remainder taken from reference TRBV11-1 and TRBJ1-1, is EAEVAQSPRYKITEKSQAVAFWCDPISGHATLYWYRQILGQGPELLVQFQDESVVDDSQLPKDRFSAERLKGVDSTLKIQPAELGDSAMYLCASRQTGSRMNTEAFFGQGTRLTVV.

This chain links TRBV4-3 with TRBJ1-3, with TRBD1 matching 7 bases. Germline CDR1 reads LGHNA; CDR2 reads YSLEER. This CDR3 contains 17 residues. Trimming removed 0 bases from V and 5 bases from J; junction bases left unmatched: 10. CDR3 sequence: CASSQDLRQGTRNTIYF. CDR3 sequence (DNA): TGCGCCAGCAGCCAAGATCTCAGACAGGGAACTCGAAACACCATATATTTT.

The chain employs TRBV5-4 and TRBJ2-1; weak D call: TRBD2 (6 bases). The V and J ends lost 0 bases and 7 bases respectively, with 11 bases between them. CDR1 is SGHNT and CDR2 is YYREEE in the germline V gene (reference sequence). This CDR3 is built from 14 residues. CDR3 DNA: TGTGCCAGCAGCTTGGGACTGGAGGGGAATGAGCAGTTCTTC. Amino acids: CASSLGLEGNEQFF.

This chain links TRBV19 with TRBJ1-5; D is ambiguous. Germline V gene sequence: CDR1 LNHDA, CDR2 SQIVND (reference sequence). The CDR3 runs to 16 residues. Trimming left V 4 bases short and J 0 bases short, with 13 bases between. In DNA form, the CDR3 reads TGTGCCAGTAGTACAAGCGAGGAATATAGCAATCAGCCCCAGCATTTT. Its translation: CASSTSEEYSNQPQHF.

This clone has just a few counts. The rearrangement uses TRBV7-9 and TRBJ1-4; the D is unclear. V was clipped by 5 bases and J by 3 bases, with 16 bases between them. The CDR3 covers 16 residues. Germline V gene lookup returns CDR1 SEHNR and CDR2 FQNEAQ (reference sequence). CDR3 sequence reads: CASSATGGNSNEKLFF. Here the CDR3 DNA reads TGTGCCAGCAGCGCGACTGGAGGAAACTCTAATGAAAAACTGTTTTTT. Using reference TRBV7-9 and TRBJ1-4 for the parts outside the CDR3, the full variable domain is DTGVSQNPRHKITKRGQNVTFRCDPISEHNRLYWYRQTLGQGPEFLTYFQNEAQLEKSRLLSDRFSAERPKGSFSTLEIQRTEQGDSAMYLCASSATGGNSNEKLFFGSGTQLSVL.

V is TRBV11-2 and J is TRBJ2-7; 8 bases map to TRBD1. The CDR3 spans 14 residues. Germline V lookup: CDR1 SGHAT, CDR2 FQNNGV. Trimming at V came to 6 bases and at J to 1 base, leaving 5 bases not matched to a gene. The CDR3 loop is CASRGTGRSYEQYF. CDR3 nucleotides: TGTGCCAGCAGGGGGACAGGCCGTTCCTACGAGCAGTACTTC.

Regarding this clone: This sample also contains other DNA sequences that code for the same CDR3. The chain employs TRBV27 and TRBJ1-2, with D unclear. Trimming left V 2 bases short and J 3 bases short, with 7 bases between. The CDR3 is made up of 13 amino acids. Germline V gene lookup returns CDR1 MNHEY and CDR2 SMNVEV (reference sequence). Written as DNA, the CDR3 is TGTGCCAGCAGTTTAAGAACAGACTATGGCTACACCTTC. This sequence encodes CASSLRTDYGYTF.

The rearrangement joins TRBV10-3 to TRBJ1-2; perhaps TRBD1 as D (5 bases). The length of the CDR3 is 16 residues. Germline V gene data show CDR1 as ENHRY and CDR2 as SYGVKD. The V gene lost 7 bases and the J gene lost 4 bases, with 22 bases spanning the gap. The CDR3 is CAINVGQVRDGYGYTF. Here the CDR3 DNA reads TGTGCCATCAATGTCGGCCAGGTCAGGGATGGCTATGGCTACACCTTC.